The sequence of this TCR beta chain was determined in a study of T cell responses to AZD1222 COVID-19 vaccine. Study outcomes and limitations: Per reports, nearly half of all spike-specific TCRs target regions that are unmutated in variants. Spike-specific TCR breadth and depth went up after people got two AZD1222 doses.

Trimming shortened V by 3 bases and J by 0 bases, and 14 bases separated the two germline ends. CDR1 is GTSNPN and CDR2 is SVGIG in the germline V gene (reference sequence). This CDR3 region has 15 residues. The assay was immunoSEQ multiplex PCR, and TCRdb's table has in-frame clones only and misses some. The sample contains 110,000 or so clones, about 88% of which appear only once. About this clone: No antigen is known for it.

The specimen was peripheral blood, collected on day 0 of AZD1222 vaccination. This receptor was obtained from an adult in good health. J is TRBJ1-1 and V is TRBV30; a possible D gene is TRBD1 (6 bases). As DNA, the CDR3 is TGTGCCTGGAGCCATGAAACAGGGCTGAACACTGAAGCTTTCTTT. This gives the protein CAWSHETGLNTEAFF.